The rows below give T cell receptor beta chains drawn from one sample of a study of T cells in Graves' hyperthyroidism and ophthalmopathy. Each CDR3 protein gets one entry after TCRdb re-called the multiplex PCR reads with MiXCR. Among almost 600,000 distinct CDR3 sequences listed, roughly 13% were seen once. The sample taken for sequencing was blood. Source of these receptors: a woman aged 25 to 39 with Graves' hyperthyroidism that later progressed to Graves' ophthalmopathy. Each CDR3 is given with its conserved first and last residue.

>TRBV24-1|TRBJ2-1
CATSGREGPYEQFF
>TRBV7-9|TRBJ2-1
CASSLTSFSYNEQFF
>TRBV2|TRBJ2-7
CASSQTSGSYEQYF
>TRBV4-3|TRBJ1-6
CASSQGQYNSPLHF
>TRBV6-2/TRBV6-3|TRBJ2-2
CASSPPLAGGPGWTGELFF
>TRBV4-1|TRBJ1-2
CASSQEYTSQGALLSYTF
>TRBV7-9|TRBJ1-1
CASSLHGTSYAFF
>TRBV2|TRBJ2-2
CASSEVAWREGGTGELFF
>TRBV2|TRBJ2-3
CASSGVSGNTDTQYF
>TRBV5-1|TRBJ2-1
CASTRSGTRYNEQFF
>TRBV6-5|TRBJ1-1
CASSYSNPNTEAFF
>TRBV25-1|TRBJ1-1
CASTPGEGAKNTEAFF
>TRBV19|TRBJ1-1
CASSTGQGFTEAFF
>TRBV7-9|TRBJ2-5
CASTRDRRETQYF
>TRBV9|TRBJ2-5
CASSSRKYQETQYF
>TRBV12-3/TRBV12-4|TRBJ2-4
CASTLPGTAKNIQYF
>TRBV12-3/TRBV12-4|TRBJ2-2
CASQGDTSTGELFF
>TRBV18|TRBJ1-1
CASSPDSLNTEAFF
>TRBV2|TRBJ1-1
CASSGSDGFGTEAFF
>TRBV20-1|TRBJ2-2
CSASPAGGVTGELFF
>TRBV12-3/TRBV12-4|TRBJ2-4
CASSYGLAKNIQYF
>TRBV5-1|TRBJ2-1
CASSLGTSGNHEQFF
>TRBV30|TRBJ2-1
CAISSGRVLYNEQFF
>TRBV3-1|TRBJ2-4
CASSQGSASGWNIQYF
>TRBV11-3|TRBJ1-4
CASSFGGRNEKLFF
>TRBV18|TRBJ2-7
CASSPGPEVYEQYF